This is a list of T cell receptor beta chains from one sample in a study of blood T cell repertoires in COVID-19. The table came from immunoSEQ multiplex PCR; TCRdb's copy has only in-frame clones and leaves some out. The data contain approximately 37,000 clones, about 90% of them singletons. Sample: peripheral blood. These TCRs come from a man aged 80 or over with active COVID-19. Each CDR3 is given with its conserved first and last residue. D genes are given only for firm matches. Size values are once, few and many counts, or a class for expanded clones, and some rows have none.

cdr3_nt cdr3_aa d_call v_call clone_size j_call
TGTGCCACCAGCAGAGATCAGGAAGATACGCAGTATTTT CATSRDQEDTQYF - TRBV15 - TRBJ2-3
TGTGCCAGCTCACCACCGAACAGGGTAGGGAATCAGCCCCAGCATTTT CASSPPNRVGNQPQHF - TRBV18 - TRBJ1-5
TGTGCCAGCAGCAATACGGACTTCATGGGCTACAATGAGCAGTTCTTC CASSNTDFMGYNEQFF - TRBV11-2 - TRBJ2-1
TGTGCCAGCGGAACCCTGGGGGACATCCAAGAGACCCAGTACTTC CASGTLGDIQETQYF - TRBV5-6 - TRBJ2-5
TGTGCCACCAGTGACCACGGGACTTCAGGCTACACCTTC CATSDHGTSGYTF - TRBV24-1 - TRBJ1-2
TGTGCCTGGAGGGAGGGACTAGCCGAGCAGTACTTC CAWREGLAEQYF TRBD2 TRBV30 - TRBJ2-7
TGTGCCAGCAGTGAGGGCGGGTCGTACCAAGAGACCCAGTACTTC CASSEGGSYQETQYF - TRBV2 - TRBJ2-5
TGTGCCAGCAGCTTAGGGGTTCAGCCCCAGCATTTT CASSLGVQPQHF - TRBV5-6 - TRBJ1-5
TGTGCCAGTCGTACTACAGGGGGTCCCTTCATTGAGCAGTTCTTC CASRTTGGPFIEQFF TRBD1 TRBV19 once TRBJ2-1
TGTGCCAGCAGCCCTTTTACAGGGCCTGACTATGGCTACACCTTC CASSPFTGPDYGYTF - TRBV3-1/TRBV3-2 - TRBJ1-2